What follows are 17 T cell receptor beta chains derived from one specimen sequenced in a study of CD8 T cells in ankylosing spondylitis. TCRdb used MiXCR to reprocess the 5' RACE reads, holding one entry per CDR3 protein. The data contain more than 650,000 distinct CDR3 sequences, over 9.5% of them singletons. Findings and limits, study-wide: What seemed typical of ankylosing spondylitis blood was a TCR beta motif built from roughly eight highly homologous variants.

The antigens these receptors bind are not known. The sequenced sample consisted of blood, either unsorted or a sorted T cell fraction (not recorded which). Receptor source: a male donor with ankylosing spondylitis.

This clonotype was seen at least ten times. This chain uses TRBV20-1 with TRBJ1-1; no clear D. This CDR3 region has 14 residues. Germline CDR1 reads DFQATT; CDR2 reads SNEGSKA (reference sequence). Trimming cost V 3 bases and J 4 bases, with 15 bases left between them. CDR3 bases: TGCAGTGCTAGCCCCTCTTCTTGGAGCACTGAAGCTTTCTTT. This gives the protein CSASPSSWSTEAFF.

This sequence joins TRBV12-3 or TRBV12-4 and TRBJ2-3; perhaps TRBD2 as D (6 bases). Trimming removed 7 bases at V and 6 bases at J, with 20 bases between. The CDR3 sequence is 15 residues long. The chain's CDR3 is CASTFRTGVVDTQYF. CDR3 in DNA: TGTGCCAGCACCTTCCGGACGGGAGTGGTCGATACGCAGTATTTT.

The rearrangement links TRBV27 to TRBJ2-3; D ambiguous. The V end lost 3 bases, the J end lost 0 bases, and 10 bases lay between the germline ends. The CDR3 has 15 residues. The germline gives CDR1 MNHEY, CDR2 SMNVEV (reference sequence). The CDR3 sequence: CASSFGYYSTDTQYF. The DNA of the CDR3 is TGTGCCAGCAGTTTTGGATACTATAGCACAGATACGCAGTATTTT.

V gene TRBV10-3 combines with J gene TRBJ1-1; 7 nucleotides line up with TRBD1. J was trimmed by 5 bases and V by 4 bases; bases with no gene match: 1. The CDR3 length is 12 residues. Germline lookup yields CDR1 ENHRY and CDR2 SYGVKD. The CDR3 coding sequence is TGTGCCATCAGTGGACAGGGTACTGAAGCTTTCTTT. Translated, it gives CAISGQGTEAFF.

This clonotype was counted between two and nine times. J is TRBJ2-7 and V is TRBV5-6; 7 nucleotides line up with TRBD2. Germline CDR1 SGHDT, CDR2 YYEEEE. J gave up 9 bases and V 0 bases, and 3 bases lay outside the gene matches. The CDR3 length is 12 residues. In DNA, the CDR3 is TGTGCCAGCAGCTTGGCAGCGGGATGGCAGTACTTC. It specifies CASSLAAGWQYF.

This clonotype was detected ten times or more. The chain carries TRBV5-1 and TRBJ2-1; D call uncertain. Trimming cost V 1 base and J 6 bases, with 8 bases left between them. Germline V CDR1 and CDR2: SGHRS, YFSETQ. The CDR3 runs 13 residues. The CDR3 protein is CASSLTPSNEQFF. The DNA of the CDR3 is TGCGCCAGCAGCTTGACACCCTCCAATGAGCAGTTCTTC.

This chain joins TRBV5-1 and TRBJ2-3; perhaps D is TRBD1 or TRBD2 (6 bases each). Germline-derived CDR1 and CDR2 are SGHRS and YFSETQ. CDR3 size: 15 residues. Trimming cost V 2 bases and J 2 bases, with 12 bases left between them. CDR3 DNA: TGCGCCAGCAGCTTATCGGGGGCCCTCACAGATACGCAGTATTTT. The encoded protein is CASSLSGALTDTQYF.

This clonotype was seen a handful of times. This chain uses TRBV6-1 with TRBJ2-1; D ambiguous. V gave up 9 bases and J gave up 4 bases, with 7 bases separating them. This CDR3 has 11 residues. CDR1 is MNHNS and CDR2 is SASEGT in the germline V gene. The CDR3 sequence: CASVAYNEQFF. The CDR3 DNA sequence: TGTGCCAGTGTGGCGTACAATGAGCAGTTCTTC.

This clonotype was observed many times. This rearrangement joins TRBV18 to TRBJ1-5, with D perhaps TRBD1 (6 bases). V was shortened by 8 bases and J by 4 bases, with 12 bases between the two germline ends. The CDR3 consists of 13 residues. Germline values: CDR1 KGHSH, CDR2 LQKENI. The DNA for the CDR3 is TGTGCCAGCAGTCCGGACAGAAATCAGCCCCAGCATTTT. This encodes CASSPDRNQPQHF.

The CDR3 protein is CASSLGDTRETQYF. In DNA, the CDR3 is TGTGCCAGCAGTTTGGGGGACACGAGAGAGACCCAGTACTTC. V is TRBV28 and J is TRBJ2-5; weak D call: TRBD1 (6 bases). The CDR3 spans 14 residues. Trimming left V 3 bases short and J 4 bases short, with 12 bases between. CDR1 is MDHEN and CDR2 is SYDVKM in the germline V gene.

In its sample, this clonotype was seen a few times. The V and J genes are TRBV20-1 and TRBJ1-2; 7 bases map to TRBD1. Germline trimming cut 5 bases from V and 3 bases from J; bases unmatched to any gene: 6. This CDR3 comprises 13 residues. Germline CDR1 reads DFQATT; CDR2 reads SNEGSKA (reference sequence). CDR3 nucleotide sequence: TGCAGTGCTTTTACAGGGGCTGACTATGGCTACACCTTC. Protein sequence: CSAFTGADYGYTF.

This sequence joins TRBV4-3 and TRBJ1-1; tentatively, D is TRBD1 (6 bases). With 2 bases removed from V and 5 bases from J, the gap between germline ends came to 21 bases. Germline V gene lookup returns CDR1 LGHNA and CDR2 YSLEER. The CDR3 is 17 amino acids. DNA of the CDR3: TGCGCCAGCAGCCAACGATTGGGACAAACGGGTGGGACTGAAGCTTTCTTT. Its protein product is CASSQRLGQTGGTEAFF.

This chain links TRBV20-1 with TRBJ1-5; 8 nucleotides match TRBD1. CDR1 is DFQATT, CDR2 SNEGSKA, per germline (reference sequence). CDR3 length equals 14 residues. V trimming: 3 bases; J trimming: 7 bases; junction bases outside the gene matches: 8. The CDR3 loop reads CSARRQGQKQPQHF. The CDR3 DNA is TGCAGTGCTAGGCGACAGGGGCAGAAACAGCCCCAGCATTTT.

In its sample, this clonotype was seen a few times. The gene calls are TRBV7-9 and TRBJ1-6; D unclear. Germline-derived CDR1 and CDR2 are SEHNR and FQNEAQ (reference sequence). The CDR3 loop spans 13 amino acids. The V and J ends lost 3 bases and 8 bases respectively, with 8 bases between them. DNA for the CDR3: TGTGCCAGCAGCTTCGCGGGATATTCACCCCTCCACTTT. It yields the protein CASSFAGYSPLHF.

This sequence joins TRBV9 and TRBJ1-6; TRBD1 is a possible D gene (6 bases). The germline V and J ends were trimmed by 0 bases and 10 bases, with 14 bases remaining between them. CDR3 length equals 15 residues. Germline CDR1 and CDR2: SGDLS and YYNGEE. For the CDR3, the DNA is TGTGCCAGCAGCGTAGAGGGGGGCGCTATATCACCCCTCCACTTT. This encodes CASSVEGGAISPLHF.

V gene TRBV6-1 combines with J gene TRBJ2-3; D uncertain. Germline values: CDR1 MNHNS, CDR2 SASEGT. Trimming removed 9 bases at V and 4 bases at J, with 8 bases between. The CDR3 has 11 amino acids. Here the CDR3 reads CASTLSDTQYF. DNA of the CDR3: TGTGCCAGTACCTTGTCAGATACGCAGTATTTT.

The chain employs TRBV3-1 and TRBJ2-3, with unresolved D. Germline V gene lookup returns CDR1 LGHDT and CDR2 YNNKEL (reference sequence). The CDR3 length is 16 residues. Trimming took off 0 bases at V and 4 bases at J, with 14 bases between the two ends. CDR3 coding DNA: TGTGCCAGCAGCCAAGATGGTACTCCGACATCAGATACGCAGTATTTT. As protein: CASSQDGTPTSDTQYF.